The T cell receptor (beta chain) described here comes from a study of response to subunit inactivated influenza vaccine. Germline trimming cut 7 bases from V and 5 bases from J; bases unmatched to any gene: 10. Germline CDR1 MDHEN, CDR2 SYDVKM. This CDR3 region has 14 residues. TCRdb fed the RT-PCR reads into MiXCR, producing one record per CDR3 protein. This repertoire shows some 300,000 distinct CDR3 sequences, approximately 20% found once; its top ten account for over 9%. This clonotype was seen ten or more times. Antigen unknown. Study outcomes and limitations: That few new T cells are recruited by each seasonal influenza vaccination was the authors' suggestion.

The V gene is TRBV28, the J gene TRBJ2-7; 8 nucleotides agree with TRBD1. The clonotype was recovered from a man between 50 and 75 years old who received an inactivated influenza vaccine. The material was PBMCs from blood, obtained less than 22 months after vaccination. The CDR3 DNA reads TGTGCCAGCATCTCGGACAGGGTTCGGAACGAGCAGTACTTC. Translating it yields CASISDRVRNEQYF. The full variable domain, rest sourced from reference TRBV28 and TRBJ2-7, is DVKVTQSSRYLVKRTGEKVFLECVQDMDHENMFWYRQDPGLGLRLIYFSYDVKMKEKGDIPEGYSVSREKKERFSLILESASTNQTSMYLCASISDRVRNEQYFGPGTRLTVT.